This T cell receptor (beta chain) is drawn from a study of T-cell memory formation after mild COVID-19. The study, taken as a whole, reports: Most CD4+ clones that shrank were in CM and EM, while CD8+ ones turned up in EMRA. Clones that shrank (day 15 to 85) were balanced CD4/CD8, whereas later expanders leaned CD4+.

In regard to this clonotype: The antigen remains undetermined.

TCRalpha and TCRbeta libraries used 5'RACE with constant-segment primers and UMIs. TCRdb used MiXCR to reprocess the 5' RACE reads, holding one entry per CDR3 protein. Among approximately 150,000 distinct CDR3 sequences listed, around 13% were seen once. V lost 0 bases, J lost 5 bases, and 7 bases lay in between. Germline V lookup: CDR1 SGHVS, CDR2 FQNEAQ. This CDR3 is built from 13 residues. The TCR sequence derives from an adult woman who had mild COVID-19 (a few samples of this study predate the infection). Cell type and time point are not known. The rearrangement joins TRBV7-8 to TRBJ1-1, with D uncertain. The sequencing input was PBMCs or a T cell subset sorted from them (not recorded which). The CDR3, as DNA: TGTGCCAGCAGCTTAGCGCCCGGGACTGAAGCTTTCTTT. Protein: CASSLAPGTEAFF.